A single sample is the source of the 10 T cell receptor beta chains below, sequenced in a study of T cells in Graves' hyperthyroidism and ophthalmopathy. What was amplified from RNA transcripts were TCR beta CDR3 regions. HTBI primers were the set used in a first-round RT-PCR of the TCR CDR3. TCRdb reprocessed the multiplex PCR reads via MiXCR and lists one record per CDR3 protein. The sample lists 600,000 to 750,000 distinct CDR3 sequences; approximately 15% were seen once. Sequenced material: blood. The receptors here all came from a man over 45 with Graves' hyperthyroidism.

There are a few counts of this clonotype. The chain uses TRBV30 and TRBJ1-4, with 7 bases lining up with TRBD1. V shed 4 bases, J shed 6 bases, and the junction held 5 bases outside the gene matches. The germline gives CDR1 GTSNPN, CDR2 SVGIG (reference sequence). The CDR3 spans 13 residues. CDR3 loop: CAWTQGVYEKLFF. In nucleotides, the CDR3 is TGTGCCTGGACCCAGGGGGTTTATGAAAAACTGTTTTTT.

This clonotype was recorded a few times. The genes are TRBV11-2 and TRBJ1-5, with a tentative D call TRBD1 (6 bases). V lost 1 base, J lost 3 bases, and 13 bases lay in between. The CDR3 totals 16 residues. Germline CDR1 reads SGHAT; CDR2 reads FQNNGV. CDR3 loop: CASSLASAGVNQPQHF. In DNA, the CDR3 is TGTGCCAGCAGCTTAGCCTCGGCAGGGGTCAATCAGCCCCAGCATTTT.

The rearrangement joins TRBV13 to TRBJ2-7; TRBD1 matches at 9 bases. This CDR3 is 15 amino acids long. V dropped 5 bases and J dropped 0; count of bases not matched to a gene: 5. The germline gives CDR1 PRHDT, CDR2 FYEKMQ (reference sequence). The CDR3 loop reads CASSQGQGSSYEQYF. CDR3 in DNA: TGTGCCAGCAGCCAGGGACAGGGAAGCTCCTACGAGCAGTACTTC.

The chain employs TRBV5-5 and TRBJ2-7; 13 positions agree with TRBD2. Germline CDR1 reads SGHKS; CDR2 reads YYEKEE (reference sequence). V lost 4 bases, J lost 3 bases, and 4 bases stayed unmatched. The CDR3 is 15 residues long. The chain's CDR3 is CASSHTSGRVYEQYF. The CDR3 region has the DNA TGTGCCAGCAGCCATACTAGCGGGAGGGTCTACGAGCAGTACTTC.

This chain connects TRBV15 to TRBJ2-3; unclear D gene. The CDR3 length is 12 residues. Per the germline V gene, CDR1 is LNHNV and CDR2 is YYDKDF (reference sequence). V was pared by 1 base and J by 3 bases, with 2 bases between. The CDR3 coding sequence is TGTGCCACCAGCAGAGGTACAGATACGCAGTATTTT. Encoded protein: CATSRGTDTQYF. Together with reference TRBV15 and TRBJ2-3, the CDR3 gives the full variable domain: DAMVIQNPRYQVTQFGKPVTLSCSQTLNHNVMYWYQQKSSQAPKLLFHYYDKDFNNEADTPDNFQSRRPNTSFCFLDIRSPGLGDTAMYLCATSRGTDTQYFGPGTRLTVL.

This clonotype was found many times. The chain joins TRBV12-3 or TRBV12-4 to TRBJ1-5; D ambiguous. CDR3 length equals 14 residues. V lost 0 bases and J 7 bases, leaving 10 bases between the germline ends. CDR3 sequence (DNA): TGTGCCAGCAGTTTAGCAGCGGTCGGGCAGCCCCAGCATTTT. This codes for CASSLAAVGQPQHF.

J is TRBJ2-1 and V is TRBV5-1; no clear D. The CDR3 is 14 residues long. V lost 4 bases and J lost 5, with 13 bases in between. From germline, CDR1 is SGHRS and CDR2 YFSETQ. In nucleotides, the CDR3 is TGCGCCAGCAGCAGAGCCGGCCAGCACAATGAGCAGTTCTTC. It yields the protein CASSRAGQHNEQFF. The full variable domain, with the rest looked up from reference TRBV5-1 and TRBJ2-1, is KAGVTQTPRYLIKTRGQQVTLSCSPISGHRSVSWYQQTPGQGLQFLFEYFSETQRNKGNFPGRFSGRQFSNSRSEMNVSTLELGDSALYLCASSRAGQHNEQFFGPGTRLTVL.

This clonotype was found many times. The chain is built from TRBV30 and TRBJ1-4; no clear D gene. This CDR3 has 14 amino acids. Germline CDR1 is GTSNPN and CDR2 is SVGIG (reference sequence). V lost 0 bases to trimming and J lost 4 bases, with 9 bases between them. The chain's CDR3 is CAWSVGPFNEKLFF. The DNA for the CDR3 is TGTGCCTGGAGTGTCGGGCCCTTTAATGAAAAACTGTTTTTT.

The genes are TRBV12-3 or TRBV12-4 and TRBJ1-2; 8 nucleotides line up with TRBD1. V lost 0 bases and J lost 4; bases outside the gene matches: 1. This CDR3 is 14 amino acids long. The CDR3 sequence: CASSLAGTGYGYTF. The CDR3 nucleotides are TGTGCCAGCAGTTTAGCCGGGACAGGCTATGGCTACACCTTC.

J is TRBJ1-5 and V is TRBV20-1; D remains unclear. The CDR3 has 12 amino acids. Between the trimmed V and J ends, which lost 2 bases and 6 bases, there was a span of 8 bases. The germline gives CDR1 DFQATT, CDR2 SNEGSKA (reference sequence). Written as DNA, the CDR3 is TGCAGTGCTAGACCAGGTGTTCAGCCCCAGCATTTT. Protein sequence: CSARPGVQPQHF.